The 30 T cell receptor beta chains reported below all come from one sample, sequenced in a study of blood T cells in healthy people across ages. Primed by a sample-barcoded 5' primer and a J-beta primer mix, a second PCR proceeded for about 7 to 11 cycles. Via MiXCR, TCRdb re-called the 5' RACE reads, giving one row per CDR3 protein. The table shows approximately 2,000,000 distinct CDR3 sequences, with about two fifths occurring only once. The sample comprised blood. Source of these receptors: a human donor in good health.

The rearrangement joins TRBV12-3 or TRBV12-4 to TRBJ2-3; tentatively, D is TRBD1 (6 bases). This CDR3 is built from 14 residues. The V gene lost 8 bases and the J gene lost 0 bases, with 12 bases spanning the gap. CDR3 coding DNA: TGTGCCAGCTGTAGAACAGGGAGCACAGATACGCAGTATTTT. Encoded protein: CASCRTGSTDTQYF.

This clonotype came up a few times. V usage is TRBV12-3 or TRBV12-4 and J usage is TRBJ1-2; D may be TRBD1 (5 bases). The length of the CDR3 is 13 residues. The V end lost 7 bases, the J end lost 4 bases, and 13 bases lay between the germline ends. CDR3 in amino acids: CASTSGAGYGYTF. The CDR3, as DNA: TGTGCCAGCACCTCCGGGGCGGGCTATGGCTACACCTTC.

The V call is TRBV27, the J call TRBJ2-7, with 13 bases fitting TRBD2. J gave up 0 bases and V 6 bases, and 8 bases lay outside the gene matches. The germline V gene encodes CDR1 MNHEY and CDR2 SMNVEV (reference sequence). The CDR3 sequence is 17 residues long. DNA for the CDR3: TGTGCCAGCAGCCCCGTCGGACTAGCGGGGGACTCCTACGAGCAGTACTTC. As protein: CASSPVGLAGDSYEQYF.

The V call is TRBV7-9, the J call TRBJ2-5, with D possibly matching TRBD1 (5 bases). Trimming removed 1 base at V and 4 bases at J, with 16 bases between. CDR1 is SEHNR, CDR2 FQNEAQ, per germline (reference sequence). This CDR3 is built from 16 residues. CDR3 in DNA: TGTGCCAGCAGCTTAGTCGATGGGGCAATTCGAGAGACCCAGTACTTC. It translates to CASSLVDGAIRETQYF.

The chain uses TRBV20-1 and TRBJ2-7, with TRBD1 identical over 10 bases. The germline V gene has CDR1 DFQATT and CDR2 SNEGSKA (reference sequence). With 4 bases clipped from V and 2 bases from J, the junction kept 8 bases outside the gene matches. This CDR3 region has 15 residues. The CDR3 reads CSANRDRGRTYEQYF. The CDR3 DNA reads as TGCAGTGCTAACCGAGACAGGGGGCGGACCTACGAGCAGTACTTC.

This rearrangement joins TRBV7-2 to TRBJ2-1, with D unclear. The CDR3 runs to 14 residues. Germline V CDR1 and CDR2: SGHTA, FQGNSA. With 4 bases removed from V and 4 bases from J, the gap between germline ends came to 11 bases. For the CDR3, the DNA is TGTGCCAGCAGCTACCGATTTGGGTACAATGAGCAGTTCTTC. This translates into CASSYRFGYNEQFF.

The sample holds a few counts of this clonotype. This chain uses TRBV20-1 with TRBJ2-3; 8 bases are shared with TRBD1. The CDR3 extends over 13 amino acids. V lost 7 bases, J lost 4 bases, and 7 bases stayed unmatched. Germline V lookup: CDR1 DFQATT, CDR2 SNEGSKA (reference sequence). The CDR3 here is CSVTRQGSDTQYF. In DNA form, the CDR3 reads TGCAGTGTTACTCGACAGGGGTCAGATACGCAGTATTTT.

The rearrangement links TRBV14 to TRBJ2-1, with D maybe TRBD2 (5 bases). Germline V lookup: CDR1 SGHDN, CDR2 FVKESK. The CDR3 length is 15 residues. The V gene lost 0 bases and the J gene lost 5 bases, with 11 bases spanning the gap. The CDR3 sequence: CASSQDRELHNEQFF. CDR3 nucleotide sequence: TGTGCCAGCAGCCAAGATCGGGAACTACACAATGAGCAGTTCTTC.

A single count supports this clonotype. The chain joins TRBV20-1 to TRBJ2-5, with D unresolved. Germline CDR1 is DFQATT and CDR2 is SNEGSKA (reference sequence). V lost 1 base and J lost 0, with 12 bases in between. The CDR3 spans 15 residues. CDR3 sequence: CSARGKGWYQETQYF. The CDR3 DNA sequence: TGCAGTGCTAGAGGCAAAGGCTGGTACCAAGAGACCCAGTACTTC.

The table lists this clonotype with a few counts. The CDR3 here is CASSVGRRPYGYTF. The CDR3 bases are TGTGCCAGCAGTGTTGGACGGCGGCCCTATGGCTACACCTTC. The V call is TRBV2, the J call TRBJ1-2; no definite D call. V was cut by 4 bases and J by 4 bases, with 13 bases left in between. Per the germline V gene, CDR1 is SNHLY and CDR2 is FYNNEI. CDR3 size: 14 residues.

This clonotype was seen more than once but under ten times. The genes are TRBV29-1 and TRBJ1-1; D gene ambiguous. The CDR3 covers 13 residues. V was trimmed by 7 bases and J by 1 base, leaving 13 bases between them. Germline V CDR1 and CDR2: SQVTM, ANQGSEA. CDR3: CSAEDGTNTEAFF. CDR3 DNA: TGCAGCGCCGAGGACGGCACGAACACTGAAGCTTTCTTT. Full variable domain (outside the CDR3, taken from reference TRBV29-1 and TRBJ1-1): SAVISQKPSRDICQRGTSLTIQCQVDSQVTMMFWYRQQPGQSLTLIATANQGSEATYESGFVIDKFPISRPNLTFSTLTVSNMSPEDSSIYLCSAEDGTNTEAFFGQGTRLTVV.

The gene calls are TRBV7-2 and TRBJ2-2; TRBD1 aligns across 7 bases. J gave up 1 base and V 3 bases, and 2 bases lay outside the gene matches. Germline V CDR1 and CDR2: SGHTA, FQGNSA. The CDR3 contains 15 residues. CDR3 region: CASSLRTGNTGELFF. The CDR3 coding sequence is TGTGCCAGCAGCTTGCGGACAGGGAACACCGGGGAGCTGTTTTTT.

The CDR3 DNA reads as TGTGCCAGCATTCGTTATTTGGGGGCCTACGAGCAGTACTTC. As protein: CASIRYLGAYEQYF. This chain uses TRBV6-1 with TRBJ2-4, with D perhaps being TRBD1 or TRBD2 (5 bases each). The DNA end is more similar to TRBJ2-7, so the J call may be wrong. Germline V CDR1 and CDR2: MNHNS, SASEGT. CDR3 length: 14 amino acids.

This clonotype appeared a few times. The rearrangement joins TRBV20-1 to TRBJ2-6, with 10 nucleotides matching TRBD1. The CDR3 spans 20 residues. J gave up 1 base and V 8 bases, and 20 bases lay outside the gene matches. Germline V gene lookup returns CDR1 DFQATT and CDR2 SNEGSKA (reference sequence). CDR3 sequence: CSPLWTRDRGSNSGANVLTF. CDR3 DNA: TGCAGTCCCCTCTGGACCCGGGACAGGGGATCAAATTCTGGGGCCAACGTCCTGACTTTC.

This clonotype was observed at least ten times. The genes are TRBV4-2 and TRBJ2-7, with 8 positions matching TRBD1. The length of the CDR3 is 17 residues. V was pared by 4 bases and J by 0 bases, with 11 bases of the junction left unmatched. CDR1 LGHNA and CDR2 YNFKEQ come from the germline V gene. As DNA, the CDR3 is TGTGCCAGCAGCCGGATCATCCAGGGGGCGGACTCCTACGAGCAGTACTTC. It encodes CASSRIIQGADSYEQYF.

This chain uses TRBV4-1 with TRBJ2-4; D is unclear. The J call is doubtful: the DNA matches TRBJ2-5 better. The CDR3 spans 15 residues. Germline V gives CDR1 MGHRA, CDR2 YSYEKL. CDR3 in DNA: TGCGCCAGCAGCCCTCGACTCCAGGATCAAGAGACCCAGTACTTC. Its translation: CASSPRLQDQETQYF.

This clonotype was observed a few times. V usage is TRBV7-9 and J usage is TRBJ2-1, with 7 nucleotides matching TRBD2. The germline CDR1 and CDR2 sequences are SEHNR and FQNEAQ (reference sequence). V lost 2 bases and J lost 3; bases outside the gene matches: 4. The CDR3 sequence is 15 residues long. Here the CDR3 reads CASSLYGDYYNEQFF. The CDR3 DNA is TGTGCCAGCAGCTTATACGGGGACTACTACAATGAGCAGTTCTTC.

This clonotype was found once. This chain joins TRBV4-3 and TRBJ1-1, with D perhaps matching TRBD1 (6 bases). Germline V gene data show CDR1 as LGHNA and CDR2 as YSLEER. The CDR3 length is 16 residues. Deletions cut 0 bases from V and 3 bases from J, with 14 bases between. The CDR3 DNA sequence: TGCGCCAGCAGCCAAGAATTGGGGGGCTGGTACACTGAAGCTTTCTTT. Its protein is CASSQELGGWYTEAFF.

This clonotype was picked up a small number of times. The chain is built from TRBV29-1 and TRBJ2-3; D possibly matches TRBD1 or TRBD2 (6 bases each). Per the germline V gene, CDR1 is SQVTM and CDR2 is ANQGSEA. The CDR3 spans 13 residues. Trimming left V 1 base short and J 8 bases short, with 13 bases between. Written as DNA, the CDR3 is TGCAGCGTTGAAGCCGAGGGGGGAGGTACGCAGTATTTT. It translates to CSVEAEGGGTQYF.

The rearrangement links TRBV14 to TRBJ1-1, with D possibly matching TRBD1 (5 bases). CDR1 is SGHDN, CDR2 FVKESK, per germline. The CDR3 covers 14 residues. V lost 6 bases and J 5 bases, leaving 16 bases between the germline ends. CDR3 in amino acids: CASSFLGGATEAFF. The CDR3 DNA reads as TGTGCCAGCAGTTTCTTGGGCGGGGCTACTGAAGCTTTCTTT.

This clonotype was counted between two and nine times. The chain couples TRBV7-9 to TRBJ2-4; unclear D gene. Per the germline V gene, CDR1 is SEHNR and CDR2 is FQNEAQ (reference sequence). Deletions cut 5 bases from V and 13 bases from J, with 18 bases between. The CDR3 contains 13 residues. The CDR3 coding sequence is TGTGCCAGCAGCCCCCTAGATGTGCGAGAGCAGTACTTC. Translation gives CASSPLDVREQYF.

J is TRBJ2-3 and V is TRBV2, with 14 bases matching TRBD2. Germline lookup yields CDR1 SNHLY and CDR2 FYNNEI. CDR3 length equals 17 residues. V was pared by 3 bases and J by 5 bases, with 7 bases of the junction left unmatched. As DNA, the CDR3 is TGTGCCAGCAGTGACGGTAGGGGACTAGCGGGGGAAGATACGCAGTATTTT. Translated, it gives CASSDGRGLAGEDTQYF.

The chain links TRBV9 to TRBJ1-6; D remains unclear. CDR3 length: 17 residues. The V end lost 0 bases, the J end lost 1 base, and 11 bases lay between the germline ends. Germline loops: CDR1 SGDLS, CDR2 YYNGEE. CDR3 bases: TGTGCCAGCAGCGTAGCGGACTTTCAGTCCTATAATTCACCCCTCCACTTT. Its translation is CASSVADFQSYNSPLHF.

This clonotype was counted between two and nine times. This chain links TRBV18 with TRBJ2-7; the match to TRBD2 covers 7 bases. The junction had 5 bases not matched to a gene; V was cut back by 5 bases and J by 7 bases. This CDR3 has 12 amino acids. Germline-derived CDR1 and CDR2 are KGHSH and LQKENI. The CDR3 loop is CASSAGVREQYF. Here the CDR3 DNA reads TGTGCCAGCTCAGCGGGGGTTAGGGAGCAGTACTTC.

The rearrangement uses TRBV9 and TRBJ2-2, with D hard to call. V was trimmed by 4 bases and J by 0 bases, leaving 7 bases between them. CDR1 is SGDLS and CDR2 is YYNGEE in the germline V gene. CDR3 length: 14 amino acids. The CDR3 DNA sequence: TGTGCCAGCAGCAGCAGACCGAACACCGGGGAGCTGTTTTTT. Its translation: CASSSRPNTGELFF.

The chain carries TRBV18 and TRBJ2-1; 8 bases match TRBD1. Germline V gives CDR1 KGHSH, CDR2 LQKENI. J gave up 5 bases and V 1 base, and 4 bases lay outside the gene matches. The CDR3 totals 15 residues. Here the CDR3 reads CASSPLQGADNEQFF. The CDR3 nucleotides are TGTGCCAGCTCACCACTTCAGGGGGCCGACAATGAGCAGTTCTTC.

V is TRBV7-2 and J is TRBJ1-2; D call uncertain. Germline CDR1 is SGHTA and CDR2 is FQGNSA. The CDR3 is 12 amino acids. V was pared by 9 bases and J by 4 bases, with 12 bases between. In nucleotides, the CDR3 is TGTGCCAGTGAGGGATCCTCCTATGGCTACACCTTC. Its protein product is CASEGSSYGYTF.

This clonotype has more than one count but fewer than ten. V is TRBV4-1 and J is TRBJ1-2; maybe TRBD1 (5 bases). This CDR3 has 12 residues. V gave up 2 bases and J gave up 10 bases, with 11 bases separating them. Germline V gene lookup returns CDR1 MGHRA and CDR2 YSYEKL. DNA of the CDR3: TGCGCCAGCAGCCAACTGGGGACTTCCTACACCTTC. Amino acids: CASSQLGTSYTF.

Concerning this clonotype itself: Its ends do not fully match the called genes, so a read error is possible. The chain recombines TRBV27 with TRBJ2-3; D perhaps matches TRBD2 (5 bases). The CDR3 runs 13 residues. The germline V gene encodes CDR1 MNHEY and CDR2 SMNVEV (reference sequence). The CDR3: CASPPLETDTQYF. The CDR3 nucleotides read TGCGCCAGCCCCCCACTAGAGACAGATACGCAGTATTTT.

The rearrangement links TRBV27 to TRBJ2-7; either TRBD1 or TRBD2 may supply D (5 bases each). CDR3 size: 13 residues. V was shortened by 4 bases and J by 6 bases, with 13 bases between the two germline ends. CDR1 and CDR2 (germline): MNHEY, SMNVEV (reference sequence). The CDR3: CASSSGHGLEQYF. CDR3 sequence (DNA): TGTGCCAGCAGTTCCGGACATGGACTCGAGCAGTACTTC.